The present TCR beta chain was sequenced within a study of Ad26.COV2.S vaccination and SARS-CoV-2 variants. Study information: Each vaccinee took Ad26.COV2.S intramuscularly, once or twice 56 days apart.

Germline CDR1 and CDR2: SNHLY and FYNNEI. The CDR3 is 11 residues long. V gave up 5 bases and J gave up 12 bases; unmatched junction bases: 3. The assay was immunoSEQ multiplex PCR, and TCRdb's table has in-frame clones only and misses some. The sample yields 300,000 to 400,000 clones, 70% to 90% seen once. This sample's treatment: around 19 received Ad26.COV2.S at low or high dose, single or two shots; about 5 received placebo; per-sample allocation not given. Repertoires come from day 63 after the first vaccine or placebo injection. The chain couples TRBV2 to TRBJ1-2; 10 bases fit TRBD1. The receptor was derived from a person between 18 and 65 years old who received the Ad26.COV2.S COVID-19 vaccine or a placebo. The material sequenced was peripheral blood, taken in a trial of Ad26.COV2.S vaccine versus placebo. The CDR3 nucleotides are TGTGCCAGCAGTCGACAGGGGGCCCACACCTTC. As protein: CASSRQGAHTF.